This is a list of T cell receptor beta chains from one sample in a study of CD8 T cells in ankylosing spondylitis. Each CDR3 protein gets one entry after TCRdb re-called the 5' RACE reads with MiXCR. The table shows about 160,000 distinct CDR3 sequences, with just over 9.5% occurring only once. Sequencing was done on a sample of blood, either unsorted or a sorted T cell fraction (not recorded which). These receptors all stem from a female donor with ankylosing spondylitis or in good health (not recorded which). Each CDR3 is given with its conserved first and last residue. A D gene is named only where the DNA matches it firmly. Clone size appears in some rows only: once, few, many, or a class for an expanded clone.

j_gene,len,d_gene,abundance,v_gene,CDR3nt,CDR3aa
TRBJ2-7,16,TRBD2,many,TRBV27,TGTGCCAGCAGTTTAGAGGGGACTAGCGGCTCCTACGAGCAGTACTTC,CASSLEGTSGSYEQYF
TRBJ2-7,16,TRBD1,few,TRBV27,TGTGCCAGCAGGCCCTCGGACAGGGGTTTATCCTACGAGCAGTACTTC,CASRPSDRGLSYEQYF
TRBJ2-3,15,.,few,TRBV5-1,TGCGCCAGCAGCGTGACCCTTCTAGGCACAGATACGCAGTATTTT,CASSVTLLGTDTQYF
TRBJ2-4,12,.,.,TRBV18,TGTGCCAGCTCGCCGGACAGAAACATTCAGTACTTC,CASSPDRNIQYF
TRBJ2-1,16,.,.,TRBV27,TGTGCCAGCAGCCCTTTAGGGGGGGGAGGAAAGAATGAGCAGTTCTTC,CASSPLGGGGKNEQFF
TRBJ1-2,12,.,few,TRBV29-1,TGCAGCGTTGGGGGGGGGTACTATGGCTACACCTTC,CSVGGGYYGYTF
TRBJ1-5,14,.,few,TRBV13,TGTGCCAGCAGCTCAAGGGACGTCCGGGGGCCCCAGCATTTT,CASSSRDVRGPQHF
TRBJ2-7,15,TRBD1,few,TRBV9,TGTGCCAGCAGCGTAGGAGGGGGCAGCGCCTACGAGCAGTACTTC,CASSVGGGSAYEQYF
TRBJ1-2,14,.,few,TRBV19,TGTGCCAGTAGTCCGGGACCGGGGGGCTATGGCTACACCTTC,CASSPGPGGYGYTF
TRBJ2-7,16,TRBD2,.,TRBV27,TGTGCCAGCAGTTTATCGGCTCTAGCGGGGCTTTACGAGCAGTACTTC,CASSLSALAGLYEQYF
TRBJ2-1,12,.,few,TRBV5-6,TGTGCCAGCAGCTTGGTTAGCAGGGAGCAGTTCTTC,CASSLVSREQFF
TRBJ2-7,14,.,few,TRBV19,TGTGCCAGTAGTATGGCAGCCATAGCCTACGAGCAGTACTTC,CASSMAAIAYEQYF
TRBJ2-3,13,.,few,TRBV9,TGTGCCAGTAAGGGACAAAACACAGATACGCAGTATTTT,CASKGQNTDTQYF
TRBJ2-1,15,.,many,TRBV9,TGTGCCAGCAGCGCGAGGACGACGAAAGGGAATGAGCAGTTCTTC,CASSARTTKGNEQFF
TRBJ1-5,15,.,many,TRBV7-8,TGTGCCAGCCGCTTAGGAGTGGGGAGCCATCAGCCCCAGCATTTT,CASRLGVGSHQPQHF
TRBJ2-7,14,.,few,TRBV12-3/TRBV12-4,TGTGCCAGCAGTTGGGCGGGGAGCTCCTACGAGCAGTACTTC,CASSWAGSSYEQYF
TRBJ2-1,16,.,.,TRBV7-8,TGTGCCAGCAGCTCGTGGGGGGAGGCAGCCTACAATGAGCAGTTCTTC,CASSSWGEAAYNEQFF
TRBJ2-3,14,.,few,TRBV5-1,TGCGCCAGCAGCTACGCCGGGAGCACAGATACGCAGTATTTT,CASSYAGSTDTQYF
TRBJ2-3,16,.,.,TRBV9,TGTGCCAGCACCCCAGGGGGTAGCGGGTTCACAGATACGCAGTATTTT,CASTPGGSGFTDTQYF
TRBJ1-5,15,.,.,TRBV5-8,TGTGCCAGCAGCCCGCAAGGGGGAGGTAATCAGCCCCAGCATTTT,CASSPQGGGNQPQHF
TRBJ2-7,14,.,few,TRBV27,TGTGCCAGCACCCAGGTGGGGGGTAACGACGAGCAGTACTTC,CASTQVGGNDEQYF
TRBJ2-5,16,TRBD2,few,TRBV6-2/TRBV6-3,TGTGCCAGCAGTTACAGCCTAGCGGGATTTAGAGAGACCCAGTACTTC,CASSYSLAGFRETQYF
TRBJ1-1,15,.,few,TRBV20-1,TGCAGTGCTAGAGATCTAATGGGACACCTCACTGAAGCTTTCTTT,CSARDLMGHLTEAFF
TRBJ2-2,14,.,few,TRBV7-7,TGTGCTAGCAGCCTCGGACAGAGGAGCGGGGAGCTGTTTTTT,CASSLGQRSGELFF
TRBJ2-3,16,TRBD1,many,TRBV7-9,TGTGCCAGCAGCCCGCGACAGGGAATTTTCACAGATACGCAGTATTTT,CASSPRQGIFTDTQYF
TRBJ2-1,14,TRBD2,.,TRBV27,TGTGCCAGCAGACTAGCGGGGGACTACAATGAGCAGTTCTTC,CASRLAGDYNEQFF
TRBJ2-7,14,TRBD2,.,TRBV5-6,TGTGCCAGCAGTACCGGGACTAGCGCATACGAGCAGTACTTC,CASSTGTSAYEQYF
TRBJ2-1,15,TRBD2,few,TRBV19,TGTGCCAGTAGTATTGGGCTAGCGGATAACAATGAGCAGTTCTTC,CASSIGLADNNEQFF
TRBJ2-1,14,.,many,TRBV5-5,TGTGCCAGCAGCTTGGGAGGGATAGGGACTGAGCAGTTCTTC,CASSLGGIGTEQFF
TRBJ1-6,13,.,.,TRBV27,TGTGCCAGCGGGGGGGCGGGGCTTTCACCCCTCCACTTT,CASGGAGLSPLHF
TRBJ2-7,14,TRBD2,few,TRBV6-2/TRBV6-3,TGTGCCAGCAGTTCTGGACTAGCGGTCTACGAGCAGTACTTC,CASSSGLAVYEQYF
TRBJ2-7,14,.,few,TRBV6-1,TGTGCCAGCAGTGTTGGGCTGGCGGTCGACGAGCAGTACTTC,CASSVGLAVDEQYF
TRBJ1-2,19,.,.,TRBV6-2/TRBV6-3,TGTGCCAGCAGTTCGCTTCGCCTTGAAGACAGGCAAAAAACCTATGGCTACACCTTC,CASSSLRLEDRQKTYGYTF
TRBJ1-2,15,TRBD1,few,TRBV4-3,TGCGCCAGCAGCCAAGAGCAACGCAGGGGGCGAGGCTACACCTTC,CASSQEQRRGRGYTF
TRBJ2-2,12,.,few,TRBV27,TGTGCCAGCAGTTTACAGCACGGGGAGCTGTTTTTT,CASSLQHGELFF
TRBJ2-1,12,.,many,TRBV5-1,TGCGCCAGCAGCTTGGGTTGGAATGAGCAGTTCTTC,CASSLGWNEQFF
TRBJ2-1,13,.,few,TRBV28,TGTGCCACCGAGGGACCCGCTATCAATGAGCAGTTCTTC,CATEGPAINEQFF
TRBJ1-1,14,.,.,TRBV6-5,TGTGCCAGCAGTTACTCGGAGGGAACAACTGAAGCTTTCTTT,CASSYSEGTTEAFF
TRBJ2-2,14,.,few,TRBV7-7,TGTGCCAGCAGCTTAGGGAGGGACACCGGGGAGCTGTTTTTT,CASSLGRDTGELFF
TRBJ1-1,16,TRBD1,.,TRBV4-3,TGCGCCAGCAGCGAGTTGACAGGGAATGTGAACACTGAAGCTTTCTTT,CASSELTGNVNTEAFF
TRBJ2-3,16,.,.,TRBV7-6,TGTGCCAGCAGCTTACTTTTTACGGGAGGCACAGATACGCAGTATTTT,CASSLLFTGGTDTQYF
TRBJ2-1,11,.,few,TRBV27,TGTGCCAGCGGGAGTGTGGGGGACGAGTTCTTC,CASGSVGDEFF
TRBJ2-5,12,.,few,TRBV14,TGTGCCAGCAGCCACCAGGAAGAGACCCAGTACTTC,CASSHQEETQYF
TRBJ2-1,16,.,many,TRBV5-1,TGCGCCAGCAGCTTGGCCGGGCATGGGGATCGCAATGAGCAGTTCTTC,CASSLAGHGDRNEQFF
TRBJ2-3,13,.,.,TRBV2,TGTGCCAGCTCTAGGGGGGGCGCAGATACGCAGTATTTT,CASSRGGADTQYF
TRBJ2-1,15,.,few,TRBV7-9,TGTGCCAGCAGCTTAGCGGAGGGACCTTACAATGAGCAGTTCTTC,CASSLAEGPYNEQFF
TRBJ2-3,16,TRBD2,.,TRBV4-3,TGCGCCAGCAGCCAGGGACTAGCGGGAAGTAGAGATACGCAGTATTTT,CASSQGLAGSRDTQYF
TRBJ1-2,14,.,.,TRBV5-5,TGTGCCAGCAGCTTGGGTACAGGGTACTATGGCTACACCTTC,CASSLGTGYYGYTF
TRBJ2-1,14,.,many,TRBV5-6,TGTGCCAGCAGCTCCTCCTACTACACCAATGAGCAGTTCTTC,CASSSSYYTNEQFF
TRBJ2-3,14,.,many,TRBV10-3,TGTGCCATCGGAGCCAAGGGTAGCACAGATACGCAGTATTTT,CAIGAKGSTDTQYF
TRBJ1-2,17,TRBD1,many,TRBV11-2,TGTGCCAGCAGCTTAGACCAAGACAGGGAACTGGGCGATGGCTACACCTTC,CASSLDQDRELGDGYTF
TRBJ2-5,15,TRBD1,.,TRBV7-9,TGTGCCAGCTCGGGGACAGGCCCTCGGGAAGAGACCCAGTACTTC,CASSGTGPREETQYF
TRBJ2-1,15,TRBD2,many,TRBV4-1,TGCGCCAGCAGCCTGCCGGTAGCGGGCTACAATGAGCAGTTCTTC,CASSLPVAGYNEQFF
TRBJ2-1,15,.,many,TRBV12-3/TRBV12-4,TGTGCCAGCAGCCACACTGGGGCGGGGTACAATGAGCAGTTCTTC,CASSHTGAGYNEQFF
TRBJ2-2,16,TRBD2,few,TRBV7-6,TGTGCCAGCAGCTTGTACCTAGCGGCGAACACCGGGGAGCTGTTTTTT,CASSLYLAANTGELFF
TRBJ1-1,15,.,.,TRBV14,TGTGCCAGCAGCCCGATACAGGGCACAGGCACTGAAGCTTTCTTT,CASSPIQGTGTEAFF
TRBJ2-1,12,.,many,TRBV29-1,TGCAGCGTTAAAATAGGAGGGGTTGAGCAGTTCTTC,CSVKIGGVEQFF
TRBJ2-1,17,TRBD2,.,TRBV2,TGTGCCAGCGAAATAGGGACTAGCGGCAGCTCCTACAATGAGCAGTTCTTC,CASEIGTSGSSYNEQFF
TRBJ2-7,12,.,.,TRBV28,TGTGCCAGCAGTTTTGAGTACTACGAGCAGTACTTC,CASSFEYYEQYF